Listed below are T cell receptor beta chains from one sample, sequenced in a study of T cells in Graves' hyperthyroidism and ophthalmopathy. Via MiXCR, TCRdb re-called the multiplex PCR reads, giving one row per CDR3 protein. The sample has around 300,000 distinct CDR3 sequences; 13% are singletons. Sequences were obtained from blood. These receptors were taken from a woman aged 25 to 39 with Graves' hyperthyroidism that later progressed to Graves' ophthalmopathy. The CDR3 runs from the conserved cysteine through the conserved F or W.

v_gene	CDR3aa
TRBV4-1	CASSQESEGGFNEQFF
TRBV7-2	CASSFPGYEQYF
TRBV6-1	CASTNIGYEQYF
TRBV28	CASSWGGGGYEQYF
TRBV20-1	CSGVAGGKEQYF
TRBV28	CASSRTGGAYGYTF
TRBV29-1	CSVEDTGEGTDTQYF
TRBV24-1	CATSFDTGELFF
TRBV2	CASSDLGEGNTIYF
TRBV6-6	CASSYGDRGYNSPLHF
TRBV5-6	CASSSQGSYSNQPQHF
TRBV19	CASSMGLGTGIGTEAFF
TRBV15	CATSRDGWYGYTF
TRBV12-5	CASVDHREQYF
TRBV6-1	CASSRDPYGNQPQHF
TRBV19	CASSPGGDTQYF
TRBV13	CASSLGVAGPSSEQYF
TRBV30	CAWNRGGSYNEQFF
TRBV5-6	CASSLKLTDVYNEQFF
TRBV28	CASSSRRDNEQFF
TRBV6-2/TRBV6-3	CASSYSGYTASTDTQYF
TRBV12-3/TRBV12-4	CASSLGQGGEQFF
TRBV11-3	CASSSDTNTEAFF
TRBV6-5	CASSYSTGTTSYEQYF